Shown below are 10 T cell receptor beta chains from a single sample sequenced in a study of early T cells in non-severe SARS-CoV-2 infection. TCRdb redid the calling of the 5' RACE reads with MiXCR, one entry per CDR3 protein. The repertoire includes about 60,000 distinct CDR3 sequences, under 15% of them detected once, and roughly 4% sits in the top ten. The specimen was whole blood. Receptors originate from an adult who was a healthcare worker with PCR-confirmed SARS-CoV-2 infection or an uninfected control (not recorded which).

This clonotype came up many times. The chain links TRBV28 to TRBJ2-2; 7 nucleotides match TRBD1. This CDR3 has 15 residues. V trimming: 5 bases; J trimming: 1 base; junction bases outside the gene matches: 4. Germline CDR1 is MDHEN and CDR2 is SYDVKM. In nucleotides, the CDR3 is TGTGCCAGCAGTACCCGGGACAGGAACACCGGGGAGCTGTTTTTT. Translating it yields CASSTRDRNTGELFF.

The chain has TRBV21-1 and TRBJ1-3. TRBV21-1 is marked as a pseudogene. This CDR3 contains 13 residues. CDR3 in DNA: TGTGCCAGCAGTCCTTGCTCTGGAAACACCATATATTTT. This gives the protein CASSPCSGNTIYF.

This clonotype was seen ten or more times. The V call is TRBV6-1, the J call TRBJ1-2; D not certain. From germline, CDR1 is MNHNS and CDR2 SASEGT. The length of the CDR3 is 15 residues. V shed 0 bases and J shed 0 bases, with 8 bases lying between them. CDR3 bases: TGTGCCAGCAGTGAAGCAGACACACCTAACTATGGCTACACCTTC. As protein: CASSEADTPNYGYTF.

The V call is TRBV4-2, the J call TRBJ2-1; D perhaps matches TRBD2 (6 bases). The germline gives CDR1 LGHNA, CDR2 YNFKEQ. Trimming stripped 5 bases from V and 9 bases from J, with 26 bases between. The CDR3 sequence is 17 residues long. In nucleotides, the CDR3 is TGTGCCAGCAGCTCGATGGAGGGCGGCTACGGAAAGGTTGAGCAGTTCTTC. Translation gives CASSSMEGGYGKVEQFF.

This chain uses TRBV24-1 with TRBJ2-1; D perhaps matches TRBD1 (5 bases). V was cut by 7 bases and J by 7 bases, with 22 bases left in between. CDR1 is KGHDR, CDR2 SFDVKD, per germline. The CDR3 sequence is 16 residues long. The CDR3 here is CATSPNTGFVGNEQFF. The CDR3 DNA reads as TGTGCCACCAGCCCTAACACAGGTTTCGTGGGAAATGAGCAGTTCTTC.

A word on this clonotype: Just one base apart from a much larger clone, this may be a read error. The chain couples TRBV11-2 to TRBJ2-2, with D maybe TRBD2 (6 bases). This CDR3 comprises 13 residues. Germline V CDR1 and CDR2: SGHAT, FQNNGV. The DNA for the CDR3 is TGTGTCAGCGGGTGGATGTACACCGGGGAGCTGTTTTTT. Translating gives CVSGWMYTGELFF.

This clonotype was picked up many times. V usage is TRBV20-1 and J usage is TRBJ1-1; 9 bases line up with TRBD1. This CDR3 has 14 residues. The germline V gene has CDR1 DFQATT and CDR2 SNEGSKA (reference sequence). Unmatched junction bases numbered 7, after V lost 6 bases and J lost 2 bases. This chain's CDR3 is CSAPRDRDNTEAFF. CDR3 bases: TGCAGTGCCCCGAGGGACAGGGATAACACTGAAGCTTTCTTT.

V usage is TRBV9 and J usage is TRBJ1-5; possible D gene TRBD1, 5 bases. The CDR3 is 13 residues long. Germline lookup yields CDR1 SGDLS and CDR2 YYNGEE. V was pared by 4 bases and J by 7 bases, with 12 bases between. The CDR3 DNA reads TGTGCCAGCAGCCAGGGTCCAGTCCAGCCCCAGCATTTT. Translated: CASSQGPVQPQHF.

This sequence joins TRBV7-8 and TRBJ2-7; 7 bases map to TRBD1. Losses at the gene ends were 5 bases for V and 1 base for J; bases not matched to a gene: 5. This CDR3 is built from 14 residues. Germline values: CDR1 SGHVS, CDR2 FQNEAQ. This CDR3 reads CASSGRDSSYEQYF. CDR3 sequence (DNA): TGTGCCAGCAGCGGTCGGGACAGTTCCTACGAGCAGTACTTC. Full variable domain (outside the CDR3, taken from reference TRBV7-8 and TRBJ2-7): GAGVSQSPRYKVAKRGQDVALRCDPISGHVSLFWYQQALGQGPEFLTYFQNEAQLDKSGLPSDRFFAERPEGSVSTLKIQRTQQEDSAVYLCASSGRDSSYEQYFGPGTRLTVT.

The table lists this clonotype with a few counts. The rearrangement uses TRBV10-3 and TRBJ2-2; the D gene is possibly TRBD2 (5 bases). Trimming shortened V by 10 bases and J by 3 bases, and 15 bases separated the two germline ends. The germline gives CDR1 ENHRY, CDR2 SYGVKD. There are 14 residues in the CDR3. The chain's CDR3 is CATHTRTDTGELFF. In DNA form, the CDR3 reads TGTGCCACCCATACAAGGACTGACACCGGGGAGCTGTTTTTT.